The 32 T cell receptor beta chains below were found in one sample sequenced in a study of cytomegalovirus exposure and HLA in healthy donors. It was with 60 Vbeta and 13 Jbeta primers that the PCR ran. Data came from immunoSEQ multiplex PCR; TCRdb stores just in-frame clones and leaves some out. The repertoire holds 80,000 to 100,000 clones, with around 77% as singletons. The source material was PBMCs. These receptors all come from a man aged 35-49 years in good health and CMV-seronegative.

As regards this clone: Germline and junction disagree at one end, which may indicate a read error. The chain employs TRBV19 and TRBJ2-7; D might be TRBD2 (6 bases). Germline CDR1 is LNHDA and CDR2 is SQIVND (reference sequence). The CDR3 runs 16 residues. In DNA form, the CDR3 reads TGTGCCAGTAGTAAGCCCCCGCGGGGCAACTCCCACGAGCAGTACTTC. Residues: CASSKPPRGNSHEQYF.

The chain recombines TRBV29-1 with TRBJ1-1; D perhaps matches TRBD1 (6 bases). The ends were cut back, 6 bases at V and 3 bases at J, with 11 bases in the middle. Per germline, CDR1 SQVTM and CDR2 ANQGSEA. This CDR3 is built from 12 residues. CDR3 DNA: TGCAGCGTGGGCGCAGGGGACACTGAAGCTTTCTTT. Protein sequence: CSVGAGDTEAFF.

This clone was detected only a few times. The chain has TRBV19 and TRBJ1-5; weak D call: TRBD1 (6 bases). The germline gives CDR1 LNHDA, CDR2 SQIVND (reference sequence). V was shortened by 4 bases and J by 11 bases, with 24 bases between the two germline ends. CDR3 length equals 16 residues. This chain's CDR3 is CASSRPQGDKGSSQHF. The CDR3 bases are TGTGCCAGTAGTAGACCCCAAGGGGACAAGGGATCATCCCAGCATTTT.

The chain carries TRBV14 and TRBJ2-2; D is possibly TRBD1 (5 bases). Trimming stripped 0 bases from V and 4 bases from J, with 12 bases between. The CDR3 runs 16 residues. Germline CDR1 is SGHDN and CDR2 is FVKESK. In DNA, the CDR3 is TGTGCCAGCAGCCAAGATCAGGGCAGACTCACCGGGGAGCTGTTTTTT. As protein: CASSQDQGRLTGELFF.

CDR3 sequence reads: CASKTGPTEAFF. CDR3 coding DNA: TGTGCCAGTAAGACAGGCCCCACTGAAGCTTTCTTT. The rearrangement joins TRBV27 to TRBJ1-1, with D possibly being TRBD1 (6 bases). The CDR3 extends over 12 amino acids. Germline V CDR1 and CDR2: MNHEY, SMNVEV (reference sequence). V dropped 9 bases and J dropped 4 bases, with 12 bases sitting between them.

This chain joins TRBV6-1 and TRBJ2-5; D may be TRBD1 (6 bases). The length of the CDR3 is 14 residues. Trimming took off 10 bases at V and 5 bases at J, with 20 bases between the two ends. The V gene's germline CDR1 is MNHNS and CDR2 SASEGT. CDR3 nucleotide sequence: TGTGCCACTAGAACTCAGGGGTTCGGGGAGACCCAGTACTTC. This codes for CATRTQGFGETQYF.

This rearrangement joins TRBV29-1 to TRBJ2-3, with 7 bases identical to TRBD1. There are 13 residues in the CDR3. Germline CDR1 SQVTM, CDR2 ANQGSEA. V shed 4 bases, J shed 3 bases, and the junction held 4 bases outside the gene matches. CDR3 in amino acids: CSVGLTGTDTQYF. CDR3 coding DNA: TGCAGCGTTGGTCTGACAGGGACAGATACGCAGTATTTT.

The chain has TRBV28 and TRBJ2-5, with 8 bases lining up with TRBD2. V lost 3 bases and J lost 5; bases outside the gene matches: 5. Germline CDR1 and CDR2: MDHEN and SYDVKM. CDR3 length: 14 amino acids. Here the CDR3 DNA reads TGTGCCAGCAGTTTTGAGCGGGAGCTGGAGACCCAGTACTTC. The encoded protein is CASSFERELETQYF.

This chain connects TRBV5-6 to TRBJ1-2; 11 bases align to TRBD1. This CDR3 comprises 16 residues. J was trimmed by 4 bases and V by 2 bases; bases with no gene match: 7. Germline lookup yields CDR1 SGHDT and CDR2 YYEEEE. In nucleotides, the CDR3 is TGTGCCAGCAGCTTCACCGGGACAGGGGGACCCTATGGCTACACCTTC. It encodes CASSFTGTGGPYGYTF.

The J gene is TRBJ2-2, the V gene TRBV19; 8 nucleotides align to TRBD1. Germline V gene data show CDR1 as LNHDA and CDR2 as SQIVND (reference sequence). V was clipped by 10 bases and J by 2 bases; unmatched bases: 6. The CDR3 spans 14 residues. This CDR3 reads CATRTGFNTGELFF. CDR3 bases: TGTGCCACAAGGACAGGGTTTAACACCGGGGAGCTGTTTTTT.

The chain recombines TRBV28 with TRBJ2-5; tentative D call: TRBD2 (6 bases). Trimming took off 4 bases at V and 2 bases at J, with 17 bases between the two ends. CDR3 length: 16 residues. Germline CDR1 is MDHEN and CDR2 is SYDVKM. In DNA, the CDR3 is TGTGCCAGCAGTTCCCGCGGAGGGGTATTACAAGAGACCCAGTACTTC. As protein: CASSSRGGVLQETQYF.

Concerning this clone itself: Other DNA sequences in the sample encode the same CDR3. This chain connects TRBV28 to TRBJ1-5, with D possibly matching TRBD1 (5 bases). Germline CDR1 MDHEN, CDR2 SYDVKM. V shed 6 bases and J shed 0 bases, with 9 bases lying between them. The CDR3 has 14 amino acids. CDR3 DNA sequence: TGTGCCAGCAGGCAGGGTTATAGCAATCAGCCCCAGCATTTT. Protein product: CASRQGYSNQPQHF.

The rearrangement links TRBV2 to TRBJ2-3, with 10 bases identical to TRBD1. Trimming took 6 bases from V and 4 from J; bases not matched to a gene: 4. Germline assignment: CDR1 SNHLY and CDR2 FYNNEI. CDR3 size: 14 residues. In DNA form, the CDR3 reads TGTGCCAGCAGGCTTGACAGGGGGCCAGATACGCAGTATTTT. Translating it yields CASRLDRGPDTQYF.

The V and J genes are TRBV5-6 and TRBJ2-5; TRBD2 is a possible D gene (6 bases). This CDR3 region has 16 residues. The ends were cut back, 6 bases at V and 3 bases at J, with 21 bases in the middle. Germline V CDR1 and CDR2: SGHDT, YYEEEE. CDR3 amino acids: CASTLGAGGVEETQYF. The CDR3 nucleotides are TGTGCCAGCACCCTAGGGGCAGGAGGGGTGGAAGAGACCCAGTACTTC.

The chain has TRBV18 and TRBJ1-2, with TRBD1 matching over 7 bases. The V gene's germline CDR1 is KGHSH and CDR2 LQKENI. The CDR3 sequence is 14 residues long. V shed 3 bases and J 9 bases; nucleotides not matched to a gene: 10. CDR3 sequence: CASSPPDRIYRYTF. The CDR3 coding sequence is TGTGCCAGCTCACCCCCGGACAGGATTTATCGCTACACCTTC.

The chain uses TRBV10-3 and TRBJ2-5; D is possibly TRBD2 (7 bases). With 6 bases removed from V and 1 base from J, the gap between germline ends came to 12 bases. Germline lookup yields CDR1 ENHRY and CDR2 SYGVKD. The CDR3 is 14 residues long. The CDR3 sequence: CAIRAGHGQETQYF. The CDR3 bases are TGTGCCATCAGAGCGGGACATGGCCAAGAGACCCAGTACTTC.

The chain employs TRBV28 and TRBJ1-2, with 7 bases lining up with TRBD1. Germline V gives CDR1 MDHEN, CDR2 SYDVKM. CDR3 length: 14 residues. V gave up 7 bases and J gave up 5 bases; unmatched junction bases: 10. CDR3 loop: CASTRDSGGYGYTF. The CDR3 DNA reads as TGTGCCAGCACCCGGGACAGTGGCGGTTATGGCTACACCTTC.

The chain couples TRBV19 to TRBJ2-3; possible D gene TRBD1, 6 bases. Germline V CDR1 and CDR2: LNHDA, SQIVND (reference sequence). V was pared by 8 bases and J by 1 base, with 13 bases between. The CDR3 loop spans 14 amino acids. The CDR3, as DNA: TGTGCCAGTCGGAAGACAGGAGGCACAGATACGCAGTATTTT. Translated, it gives CASRKTGGTDTQYF.

The chain uses TRBV6-5 and TRBJ1-1; 9 positions agree with TRBD1. V gave up 7 bases and J gave up 5 bases; unmatched junction bases: 11. The V gene's germline CDR1 is MNHEY and CDR2 SVGAGI. The length of the CDR3 is 15 residues. CDR3 loop: CASKLLDRGRTEAFF. The CDR3 region has the DNA TGTGCCAGCAAGCTCCTGGACAGGGGCCGAACTGAAGCTTTCTTT.

The chain combines TRBV7-2 with TRBJ2-6; D uncertain. V lost 0 bases and J 0 bases, leaving 15 bases between the germline ends. CDR1 and CDR2 (germline): SGHTA, FQGNSA. The CDR3 loop spans 19 amino acids. CDR3 amino acids: CASSLAVSQAFSGANVLTF. The CDR3 nucleotides read TGTGCCAGCAGCTTAGCGGTCAGTCAGGCATTCTCTGGGGCCAACGTCCTGACTTTC.

The chain couples TRBV14 to TRBJ2-7; D is perhaps TRBD2 (6 bases). Trimming took 0 bases from V and 2 from J, leaving 11 bases between them. The length of the CDR3 is 15 residues. Germline V CDR1 and CDR2: SGHDN, FVKESK. The CDR3 sequence is CASSQDLAGPYEQYF. The CDR3 DNA reads as TGTGCCAGCAGCCAAGACTTGGCGGGGCCCTACGAGCAGTACTTC.

This clone was counted between two and nine times. The V and J genes are TRBV19 and TRBJ1-6; 8 nucleotides line up with TRBD1. Germline V gives CDR1 LNHDA, CDR2 SQIVND (reference sequence). CDR3 size: 15 residues. V was clipped by 5 bases and J by 5 bases; unmatched bases: 5. CDR3 sequence reads: CASSVWGQDNSPLHF. CDR3 sequence (DNA): TGTGCCAGTAGTGTTTGGGGACAGGATAATTCACCCCTCCACTTT. The full variable domain, with the rest looked up from reference TRBV19 and TRBJ1-6, is DGGITQSPKYLFRKEGQNVTLSCEQNLNHDAMYWYRQDPGQGLRLIYYSQIVNDFQKGDIAEGYSVSREKKESFPLTVTSAQKNPTAFYLCASSVWGQDNSPLHFGNGTRLTVT.

V gene TRBV27 combines with J gene TRBJ2-1, with 7 bases fitting TRBD1. J was trimmed by 6 bases and V by 5 bases; bases with no gene match: 10. This CDR3 spans 15 amino acids. The V gene's germline CDR1 is MNHEY and CDR2 SMNVEV (reference sequence). The CDR3 DNA is TGTGCCAGCAGTAGAAGACAGGGTACCTTCAATGAGCAGTTCTTC. Translated, it gives CASSRRQGTFNEQFF.

The chain links TRBV30 to TRBJ2-2, with 11 bases that match TRBD1. Germline assignment: CDR1 GTSNPN and CDR2 SVGIG (reference sequence). J lost 3 bases, V lost 2 bases, and 11 bases had no gene match. There are 18 residues in the CDR3. The CDR3 sequence: CAWSTSDRGRGYTGELFF. CDR3 coding DNA: TGTGCCTGGAGTACGTCGGACAGGGGGCGTGGGTACACCGGGGAGCTGTTTTTT.

The chain combines TRBV27 with TRBJ1-1; possibly TRBD1 for D (6 bases). The CDR3 is 14 residues long. CDR1 and CDR2 from the germline V gene are MNHEY and SMNVEV (reference sequence). The V end was cut by 3 bases, the J end by 1 base, with 9 bases between. This CDR3 is CASSFGRGNTEAFF. DNA for the CDR3: TGTGCCAGCAGTTTCGGCAGGGGGAACACTGAAGCTTTCTTT.

A single count supports this clone. The chain has TRBV29-1 and TRBJ1-1; 7 positions agree with TRBD1. V was clipped by 7 bases and J by 8 bases; unmatched bases: 10. CDR3 length equals 12 residues. CDR1 and CDR2 (germline): SQVTM, ANQGSEA. CDR3 region: CSAPIGTAEAFF. Written as DNA, the CDR3 is TGCAGCGCGCCTATTGGGACAGCGGAAGCTTTCTTT.

This clone has just a few counts. This chain uses TRBV2 with TRBJ1-1, with TRBD1 matching over 9 bases. CDR1 is SNHLY and CDR2 is FYNNEI in the germline V gene. The CDR3 runs 14 residues. Trimming took 6 bases from V and 0 from J; bases not matched to a gene: 2. The DNA of the CDR3 is TGTGCCAGCAGGGGGGACAGGGTGAACACTGAAGCTTTCTTT. This translates into CASRGDRVNTEAFF. Together with reference TRBV2 and TRBJ1-1, the CDR3 gives the full variable domain: EPEVTQTPSHQVTQMGQEVILRCVPISNHLYFYWYRQILGQKVEFLVSFYNNEISEKSEIFDDQFSVERPDGSNFTLKIRSTKLEDSAMYFCASRGDRVNTEAFFGQGTRLTVV.

This sequence joins TRBV6-5 and TRBJ1-2; 7 positions match TRBD1. J was trimmed by 3 bases and V by 6 bases; bases with no gene match: 10. CDR3 length: 15 residues. Germline V lookup: CDR1 MNHEY, CDR2 SVGAGI. The CDR3 loop reads CASRLQGIPDYGYTF. The CDR3, as DNA: TGTGCCAGCAGACTACAGGGGATCCCAGACTATGGCTACACCTTC.

The chain links TRBV10-1 to TRBJ2-5; TRBD1 agrees at 11 bases. There are 15 residues in the CDR3. J was trimmed by 5 bases and V by 6 bases; bases with no gene match: 8. The germline gives CDR1 WNHNN, CDR2 SYGVQD (reference sequence). CDR3 protein: CASSARTGGGETQYF. CDR3 in DNA: TGCGCCAGCAGCGCGAGGACAGGGGGCGGCGAGACCCAGTACTTC.

The CDR3 protein is CASSSGRGTSNQPQHF. The CDR3 bases are TGTGCCAGCAGTTCGGGCCGGGGGACTAGCAATCAGCCCCAGCATTTT. The V and J genes are TRBV28 and TRBJ1-5; D might be TRBD1 (5 bases). Trimming cost V 4 bases and J 0 bases, with 13 bases left between them. This CDR3 is 16 amino acids long. Germline CDR1 MDHEN, CDR2 SYDVKM.

The chain combines TRBV7-6 with TRBJ2-7, with TRBD2 matching 9 bases. Trimming at V came to 3 bases and at J to 5 bases, leaving 8 bases not matched to a gene. Germline CDR1 SGHVS, CDR2 FNYEAQ. The CDR3 contains 15 residues. The CDR3 protein is CASSLGGRGNHEQYF. The CDR3 DNA sequence: TGTGCCAGCAGCTTGGGCGGGAGGGGTAACCACGAGCAGTACTTC.

The chain has TRBV7-3 and TRBJ1-2; no clear D gene. From germline, CDR1 is SGHTA and CDR2 FQGTGA. The CDR3 sequence is 14 residues long. Trimming took 3 bases from V and 1 from J, leaving 9 bases between them. The CDR3 sequence: CASSLSRVNYGYTF. As DNA, the CDR3 is TGTGCCAGCAGCTTGAGTCGCGTTAACTATGGCTACACCTTC. Full variable domain (rest looked up from reference TRBV7-3 and TRBJ1-2): GAGVSQTPSNKVTEKGKYVELRCDPISGHTALYWYRQSLGQGPEFLIYFQGTGAADDSGLPNDRFFAVRPEGSVSTLKIQRTERGDSAVYLCASSLSRVNYGYTFGSGTRLTVV.